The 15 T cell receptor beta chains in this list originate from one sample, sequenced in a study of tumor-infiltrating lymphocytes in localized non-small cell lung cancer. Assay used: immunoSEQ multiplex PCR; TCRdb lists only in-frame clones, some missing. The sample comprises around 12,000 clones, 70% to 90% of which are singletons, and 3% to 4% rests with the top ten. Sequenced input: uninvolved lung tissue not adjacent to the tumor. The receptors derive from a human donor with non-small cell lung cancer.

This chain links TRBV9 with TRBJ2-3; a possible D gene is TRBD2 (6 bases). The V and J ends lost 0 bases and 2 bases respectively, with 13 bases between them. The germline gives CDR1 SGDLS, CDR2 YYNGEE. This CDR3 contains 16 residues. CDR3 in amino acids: CASSVAAGLNTDTQYF. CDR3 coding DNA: TGTGCCAGCAGCGTAGCCGCGGGATTAAACACAGATACGCAGTATTTT.

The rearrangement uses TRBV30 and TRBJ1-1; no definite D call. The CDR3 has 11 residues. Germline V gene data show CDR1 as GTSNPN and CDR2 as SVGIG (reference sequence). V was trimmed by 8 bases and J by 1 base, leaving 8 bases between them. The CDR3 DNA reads TGTGCCAGCAAGGGGAACACTGAAGCTTTCTTT. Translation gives CASKGNTEAFF.

The CDR3: CASSPEATYYGYTF. The CDR3 DNA reads TGTGCCAGCAGCCCCGAAGCTACCTACTATGGCTACACCTTC. The genes are TRBV6-5 and TRBJ1-2; D uncertain. CDR3 length: 14 residues. Trimming shortened V by 6 bases and J by 3 bases, and 14 bases separated the two germline ends. Germline V gene sequence: CDR1 MNHEY, CDR2 SVGAGI.

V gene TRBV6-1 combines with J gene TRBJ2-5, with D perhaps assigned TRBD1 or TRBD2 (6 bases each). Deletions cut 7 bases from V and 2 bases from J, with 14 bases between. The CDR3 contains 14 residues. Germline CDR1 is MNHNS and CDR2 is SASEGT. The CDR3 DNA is TGTGCCAGCAACCCGCCGGGGGCGCAAGAGACCCAGTACTTC. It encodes CASNPPGAQETQYF.

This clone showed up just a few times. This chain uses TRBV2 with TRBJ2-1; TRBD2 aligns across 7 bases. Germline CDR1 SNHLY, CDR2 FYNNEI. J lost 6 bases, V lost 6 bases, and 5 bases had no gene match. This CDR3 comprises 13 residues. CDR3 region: CASSPWGGNEQFF. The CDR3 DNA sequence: TGTGCCAGCAGCCCCTGGGGGGGCAATGAGCAGTTCTTC.

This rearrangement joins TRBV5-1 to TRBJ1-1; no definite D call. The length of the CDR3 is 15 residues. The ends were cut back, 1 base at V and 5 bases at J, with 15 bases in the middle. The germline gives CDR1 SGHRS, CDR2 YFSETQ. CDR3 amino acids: CASSLRTAMRTEAFF. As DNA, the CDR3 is TGCGCCAGCAGCTTGCGAACAGCCATGAGAACTGAAGCTTTCTTT.

CDR3 DNA: TGCGCCAGCAACCCCAGCGGGGGGGCTAGAGATACGCAGTATTTT. This codes for CASNPSGGARDTQYF. The chain is built from TRBV5-1 and TRBJ2-3, with 10 bases matching TRBD2. CDR1 and CDR2 from the germline V gene are SGHRS and YFSETQ. V lost 6 bases to trimming and J lost 5 bases; unmatched junction nucleotides: 9. The CDR3 runs to 15 residues.

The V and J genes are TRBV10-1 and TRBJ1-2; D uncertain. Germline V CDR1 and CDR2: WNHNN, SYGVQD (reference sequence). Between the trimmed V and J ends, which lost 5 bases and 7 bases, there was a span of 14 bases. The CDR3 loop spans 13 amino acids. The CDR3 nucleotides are TGCGCCAGCAGTCCTACGGTGTTTGGTGGCTACACCTTC. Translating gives CASSPTVFGGYTF.

The CDR3 DNA reads as TGTGCCAGCAGCTTTTCGGGACACCAAGAGACCCAGTACTTC. This sequence encodes CASSFSGHQETQYF. The chain combines TRBV5-4 with TRBJ2-5; the D gene could be TRBD1 or TRBD2 (5 bases each). The CDR3 has 14 residues. Trimming stripped 2 bases from V and 0 bases from J, with 8 bases between. Germline V gene sequence: CDR1 SGHNT, CDR2 YYREEE (reference sequence).

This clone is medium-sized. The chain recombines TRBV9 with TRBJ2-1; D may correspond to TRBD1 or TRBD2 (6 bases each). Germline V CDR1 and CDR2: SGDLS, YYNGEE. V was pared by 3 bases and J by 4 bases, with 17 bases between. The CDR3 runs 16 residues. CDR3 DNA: TGTGCCAGCAGCGCGAGTAGTAGCGGACAGTACAATGAGCAGTTCTTC. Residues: CASSASSSGQYNEQFF.

The CDR3 bases are TGCGCCAGCAGCTTGGTAGTCGCGGGGGCGCACGGGGAGCTGTTTTTT. Translated, it gives CASSLVVAGAHGELFF. The gene calls are TRBV5-1 and TRBJ2-2, with D possibly TRBD2 on 7 matching bases. The germline V gene encodes CDR1 SGHRS and CDR2 YFSETQ. V dropped 0 bases and J dropped 7 bases, with 16 bases sitting between them. The CDR3 sequence is 16 residues long.

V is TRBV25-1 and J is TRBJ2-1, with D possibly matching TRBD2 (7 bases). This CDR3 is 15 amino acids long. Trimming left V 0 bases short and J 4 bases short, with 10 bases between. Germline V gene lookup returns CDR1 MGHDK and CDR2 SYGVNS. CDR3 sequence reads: CASSEYGGAYNEQFF. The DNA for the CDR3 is TGTGCCAGCAGTGAATATGGGGGGGCTTACAATGAGCAGTTCTTC.

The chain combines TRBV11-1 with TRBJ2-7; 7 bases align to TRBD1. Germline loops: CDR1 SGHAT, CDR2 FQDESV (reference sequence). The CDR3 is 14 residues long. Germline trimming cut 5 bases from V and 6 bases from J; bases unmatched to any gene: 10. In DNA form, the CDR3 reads TGTGCCAGCAGCCCGAGACAGGGACGGGCCGAGCAGTACTTC. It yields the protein CASSPRQGRAEQYF.

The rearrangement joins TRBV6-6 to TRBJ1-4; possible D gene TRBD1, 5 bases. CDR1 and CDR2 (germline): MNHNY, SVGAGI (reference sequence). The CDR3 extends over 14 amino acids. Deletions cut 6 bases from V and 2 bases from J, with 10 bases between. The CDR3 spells CASSLRDTNEKLFF. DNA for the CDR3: TGTGCCAGCAGCCTACGGGACACTAATGAAAAACTGTTTTTT.

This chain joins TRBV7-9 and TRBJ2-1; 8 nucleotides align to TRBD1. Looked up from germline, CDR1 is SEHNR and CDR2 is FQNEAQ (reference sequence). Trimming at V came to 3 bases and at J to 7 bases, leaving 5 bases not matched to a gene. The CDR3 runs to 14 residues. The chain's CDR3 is CASSFLTGGNEQFF. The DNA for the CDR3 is TGTGCCAGCAGCTTCCTCACAGGGGGGAATGAGCAGTTCTTC.